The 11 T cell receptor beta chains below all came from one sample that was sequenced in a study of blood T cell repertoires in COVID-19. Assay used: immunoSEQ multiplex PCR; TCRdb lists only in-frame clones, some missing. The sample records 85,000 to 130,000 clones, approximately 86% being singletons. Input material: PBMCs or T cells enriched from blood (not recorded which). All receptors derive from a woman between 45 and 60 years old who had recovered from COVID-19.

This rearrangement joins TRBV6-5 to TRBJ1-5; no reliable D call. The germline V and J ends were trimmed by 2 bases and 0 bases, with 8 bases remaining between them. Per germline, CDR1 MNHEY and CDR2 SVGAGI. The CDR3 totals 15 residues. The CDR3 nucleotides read TGTGCCAGCAGTTACGATAGCTATAGCAATCAGCCCCAGCATTTT. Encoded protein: CASSYDSYSNQPQHF.

The CDR3 here is CASSWTGYTQYF. For the CDR3, the DNA is TGTGCCAGCAGCTGGACAGGGTATACGCAGTATTTT. This chain connects TRBV11-2 to TRBJ2-3; 8 bases are a match to TRBD1. The CDR3 extends over 12 amino acids. The germline gives CDR1 SGHAT, CDR2 FQNNGV. J gave up 7 bases and V 4 bases, and 1 base lay outside the gene matches.

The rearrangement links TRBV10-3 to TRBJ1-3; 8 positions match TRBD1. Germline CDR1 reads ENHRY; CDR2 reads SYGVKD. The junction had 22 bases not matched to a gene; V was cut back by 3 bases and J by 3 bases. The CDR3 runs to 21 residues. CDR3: CAISDTYTGGDPSMSGNTIYF. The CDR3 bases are TGTGCCATCAGTGATACCTACACAGGGGGGGACCCCTCGATGAGTGGAAACACCATATATTTT.

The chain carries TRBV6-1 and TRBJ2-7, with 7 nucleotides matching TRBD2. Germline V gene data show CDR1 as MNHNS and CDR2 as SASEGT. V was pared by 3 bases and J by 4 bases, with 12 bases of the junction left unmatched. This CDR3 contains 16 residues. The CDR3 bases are TGTGCCAGCAGTGACCCCCCCGCTAGCGGTCTATACGAGCAGTACTTC. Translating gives CASSDPPASGLYEQYF.

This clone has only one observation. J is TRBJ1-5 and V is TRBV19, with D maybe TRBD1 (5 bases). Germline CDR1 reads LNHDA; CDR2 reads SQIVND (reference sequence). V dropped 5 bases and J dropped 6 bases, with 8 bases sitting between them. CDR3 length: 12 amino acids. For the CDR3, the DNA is TGTGCCAGTAGTCTACAGGCTCAGCCCCAGCATTTT. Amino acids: CASSLQAQPQHF.

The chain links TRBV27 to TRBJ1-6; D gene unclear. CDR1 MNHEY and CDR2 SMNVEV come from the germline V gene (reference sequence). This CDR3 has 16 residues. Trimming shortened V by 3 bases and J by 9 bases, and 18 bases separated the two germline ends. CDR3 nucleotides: TGTGCCAGCAGTTTGGAAGGAGTTAACACGGGTTCACCCCTCCACTTT. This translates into CASSLEGVNTGSPLHF.

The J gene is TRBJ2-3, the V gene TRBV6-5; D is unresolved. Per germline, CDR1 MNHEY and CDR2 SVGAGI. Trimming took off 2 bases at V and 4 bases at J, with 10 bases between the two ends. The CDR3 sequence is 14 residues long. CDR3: CASSYGEVADTQYF. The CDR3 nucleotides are TGTGCCAGCAGTTACGGAGAAGTGGCAGATACGCAGTATTTT.

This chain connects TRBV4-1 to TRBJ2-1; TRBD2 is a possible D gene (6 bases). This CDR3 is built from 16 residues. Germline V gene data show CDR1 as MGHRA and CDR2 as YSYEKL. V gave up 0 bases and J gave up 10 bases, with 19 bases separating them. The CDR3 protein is CASSQEGTPAGWEQFF. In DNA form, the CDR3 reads TGCGCCAGCAGCCAAGAGGGGACTCCGGCCGGATGGGAGCAGTTCTTC.

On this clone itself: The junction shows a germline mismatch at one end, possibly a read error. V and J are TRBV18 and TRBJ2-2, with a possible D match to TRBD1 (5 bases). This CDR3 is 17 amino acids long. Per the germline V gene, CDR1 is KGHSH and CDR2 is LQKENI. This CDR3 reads CASSPTPNRWNNGELFF. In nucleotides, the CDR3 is TGTGCCAGCTCACCAACCCCGAACAGGTGGAACAACGGGGAGCTGTTTTTT.

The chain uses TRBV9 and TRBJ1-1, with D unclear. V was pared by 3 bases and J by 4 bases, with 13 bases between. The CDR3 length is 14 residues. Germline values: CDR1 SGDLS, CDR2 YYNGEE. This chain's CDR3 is CASSDLYSGTEAFF. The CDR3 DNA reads TGTGCCAGCAGCGACCTATACTCCGGCACTGAAGCTTTCTTT.

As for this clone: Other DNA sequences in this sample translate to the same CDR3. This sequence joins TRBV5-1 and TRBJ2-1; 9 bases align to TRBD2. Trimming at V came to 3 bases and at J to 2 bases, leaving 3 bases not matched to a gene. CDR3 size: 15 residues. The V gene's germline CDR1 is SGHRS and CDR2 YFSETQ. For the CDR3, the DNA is TGCGCCAGCAGCTCGACTAGCGGAACCTACAATGAGCAGTTCTTC. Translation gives CASSSTSGTYNEQFF. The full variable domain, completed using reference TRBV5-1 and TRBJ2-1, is KAGVTQTPRYLIKTRGQQVTLSCSPISGHRSVSWYQQTPGQGLQFLFEYFSETQRNKGNFPGRFSGRQFSNSRSEMNVSTLELGDSALYLCASSSTSGTYNEQFFGPGTRLTVL.